A selection of T cell receptor beta chains follows, all from one sample in a study of T cells after yellow fever vaccination. TCRdb used MiXCR to reprocess the 5' RACE reads, holding one entry per CDR3 protein. The sample shows 550,000 or so distinct CDR3 sequences, approximately 21% of them seen only once. The sequenced sample was PBMCs, obtained 15 days after the yellow fever booster vaccination. Source of these receptors: a man aged 30-40 years who received the YFV17D yellow fever vaccine. Each CDR3 is given without its conserved first and last residue. Each record gives: V gene, J gene, CDR3 protein.

V gene: TRBV7-8
J gene: TRBJ2-1
CDR3 protein: ASSTRNRRSGGYEQF

V gene: TRBV4-2
J gene: TRBJ2-5
CDR3 protein: ASSQDRVGQETQY

V gene: TRBV19
J gene: TRBJ2-1
CDR3 protein: ASSIGGEQF

V gene: TRBV20-1
J gene: TRBJ2-1
CDR3 protein: SAGGGMTGTRYNEQF

V gene: TRBV7-2
J gene: TRBJ2-5
CDR3 protein: ASSAGQGPRQETQY

V gene: TRBV6-2/TRBV6-3
J gene: TRBJ2-1
CDR3 protein: ASSKQGLDEQF

V gene: TRBV7-2
J gene: TRBJ1-5
CDR3 protein: ASSLVVGSNQPQH

V gene: TRBV19
J gene: TRBJ2-3
CDR3 protein: ASSPPGLPSTDTQY

V gene: TRBV19
J gene: TRBJ2-1
CDR3 protein: ASSIAGVEQF

V gene: TRBV20-1
J gene: TRBJ2-3
CDR3 protein: SARFQNTDTQY

V gene: TRBV29-1
J gene: TRBJ2-1
CDR3 protein: SVDRGVLSYNEQF

V gene: TRBV7-9
J gene: TRBJ2-1
CDR3 protein: ASSFSGTIHEQF

V gene: TRBV10-3
J gene: TRBJ1-6
CDR3 protein: AGGSAVNSPLH

V gene: TRBV18
J gene: TRBJ2-7
CDR3 protein: ASSPAPSSYEQY

V gene: TRBV7-2
J gene: TRBJ2-7
CDR3 protein: ASSPNGYEQY

V gene: TRBV7-9
J gene: TRBJ2-1
CDR3 protein: ASSLRAGGTFHNEQF

V gene: TRBV29-1
J gene: TRBJ2-1
CDR3 protein: SVLKPNEQF

V gene: TRBV20-1
J gene: TRBJ2-3
CDR3 protein: SARDPRDSTDTQY

V gene: TRBV5-1
J gene: TRBJ2-1
CDR3 protein: ASTLPEVAGYNEQF

V gene: TRBV20-1
J gene: TRBJ2-1
CDR3 protein: SANPAGGSSYNEQF

V gene: TRBV23-1
J gene: TRBJ2-5
CDR3 protein: ASSQPQGDQETQY

V gene: TRBV5-1
J gene: TRBJ2-1
CDR3 protein: ASSLGQTTNEQF

V gene: TRBV9
J gene: TRBJ2-1
CDR3 protein: ASSVDAGGDNEQF

V gene: TRBV11-2
J gene: TRBJ2-3
CDR3 protein: ASTPRATDTQY

V gene: TRBV14
J gene: TRBJ1-2
CDR3 protein: ASSRTAANYGYT

V gene: TRBV5-4
J gene: TRBJ2-1
CDR3 protein: ASSLGLRTGSYNEQF

V gene: TRBV20-1
J gene: TRBJ2-2
CDR3 protein: SANRFAGELF

V gene: TRBV27
J gene: TRBJ1-5
CDR3 protein: ASSFLEGNQPQH

V gene: TRBV12-3/TRBV12-4
J gene: TRBJ2-1
CDR3 protein: ASKPGTSGNNEQF

V gene: TRBV7-9
J gene: TRBJ2-5
CDR3 protein: ASSGGVAPETQY

V gene: TRBV10-3
J gene: TRBJ2-2
CDR3 protein: AISAGRNTGELF

V gene: TRBV7-2
J gene: TRBJ2-1
CDR3 protein: ASSSAQLHNEQF

V gene: TRBV12-3/TRBV12-4
J gene: TRBJ2-7
CDR3 protein: ASSSSGTGDYEQY

V gene: TRBV20-1
J gene: TRBJ2-3
CDR3 protein: SARAPGTSGLSTDTQY

V gene: TRBV3-1
J gene: TRBJ2-1
CDR3 protein: ASSQDIATNEQF

V gene: TRBV10-3
J gene: TRBJ2-3
CDR3 protein: AISEGTNTDTQY

V gene: TRBV2
J gene: TRBJ2-2
CDR3 protein: ASREDEVTGELF

V gene: TRBV7-2
J gene: TRBJ2-1
CDR3 protein: ASSGLAVYNEQF

V gene: TRBV7-2
J gene: TRBJ2-7
CDR3 protein: ASSAGTVRYEQY

V gene: TRBV4-3
J gene: TRBJ2-2
CDR3 protein: ASSWQGVNTGELF

V gene: TRBV9
J gene: TRBJ2-3
CDR3 protein: ASSYLPGSADTQY

V gene: TRBV20-1
J gene: TRBJ1-5
CDR3 protein: SARAGDRYQPQH

V gene: TRBV4-2
J gene: TRBJ2-2
CDR3 protein: ASSQDGRGSNTGELF

V gene: TRBV20-1
J gene: TRBJ1-6
CDR3 protein: SAARDIPNSPLH

V gene: TRBV12-3/TRBV12-4
J gene: TRBJ2-7
CDR3 protein: ASRRGQAPLEQY

V gene: TRBV20-1
J gene: TRBJ2-1
CDR3 protein: SASRTYNEQF

V gene: TRBV28
J gene: TRBJ2-1
CDR3 protein: ASTETGEVVNEQF

V gene: TRBV21-1
J gene: TRBJ2-1
CDR3 protein: ASSNERISFDEQF

V gene: TRBV5-1
J gene: TRBJ2-7
CDR3 protein: ASSWGTGAYEQY

V gene: TRBV7-9
J gene: TRBJ2-5
CDR3 protein: ASSLGVERRETQY

V gene: TRBV9
J gene: TRBJ1-2
CDR3 protein: ASSAVWGYT

V gene: TRBV25-1
J gene: TRBJ2-7
CDR3 protein: ASSVTGGRLGTYEQY